The T cell receptor (beta chain) under discussion was sequenced for a study of T-cell reconstitution after alpha-beta-depleted transplantation in children. The germline V gene has CDR1 MNHEY and CDR2 SVGAGI. The germline V and J ends were trimmed by 0 bases and 2 bases, with 8 bases remaining between them. The CDR3 runs 15 residues. In its sample, this clonotype was seen a few times. As it was prepared, the TCRbeta library received unique molecular identifiers. TCRdb reanalysed the PCR reads using MiXCR and keeps one entry per CDR3 protein. The sample shows around 400,000 distinct CDR3 sequences, about a tenth of them seen only once.

The chain carries TRBV6-5 and TRBJ1-5; D is unclear. Sequenced here: PBMCs from the stem cell graft donor, sampled from the stem cell graft. The receptor's source is a human donor who donated a stem cell graft to a child with acute myeloid leukemia. The CDR3 reads CASSYSRWGNQPQHF. The CDR3 DNA reads TGTGCCAGCAGTTACTCGCGGTGGGGCAATCAGCCCCAGCATTTT.